Here is one T cell receptor (beta chain) with its context. The target antigen is unknown. Assay used: immunoSEQ multiplex PCR; TCRdb lists only in-frame clones, some missing. The profile shows 55,000 to 80,000 clones, roughly 80% of them singletons. Blood specimens came from baseline, cycle 4 day 1, and cycle 7 day 1. The data derive from a study of OX40 agonist ivuxolimab in advanced cancers. About the research overall: In this cohort, patients received ivuxolimab, an agonistic anti-OX40 (CD134) antibody.

Study conclusions and caveats: What antigens the expanded peripheral T cells recognized was never established. Expanded clones tended on average to be more numerous among CD8+ T cells than CD4+.

The CDR3 is 15 residues long. CDR1 and CDR2 (germline): SGHDN, FVKESK. V lost 4 bases and J lost 4; bases outside the gene matches: 4. The J gene is TRBJ2-7, the V gene TRBV14; 13 bases agree with TRBD2. This sequence originates from an adult with an advanced solid tumor such as melanoma, head and neck, liver or kidney cancer. The starting material was CD4+ or CD8+ T cells sorted from blood, obtained in a trial of the OX40 agonist ivuxolimab. The CDR3 region has the DNA TGTGCCAGCAGCCCGGGACTAGCGGGATCATACGAGCAGTACTTC. Its translation is CASSPGLAGSYEQYF.